This TCR beta chain was documented in a study of identical twins. TCRdb re-called the 5' RACE reads through MiXCR, storing one row per CDR3 protein. The sample carries roughly 470,000 distinct CDR3 sequences, 14% recorded once. This clonotype has just a few counts. The V and J ends lost 3 bases and 2 bases, in that order; junction bases with no gene match: 11. The germline V gene encodes CDR1 DFQATT and CDR2 SNEGSKA (reference sequence). The CDR3 runs to 17 residues. The sample was also linked to a second study, of yellow fever vaccine responses in identical twins.

Sample: CD4+ T cells sorted from blood. This sequence joins TRBV20-1 and TRBJ2-3, with 10 bases identical to TRBD2. This receptor was obtained from a woman between 18 and 30 years old in good health. The CDR3 sequence: CSASNTLAGEYTDTQYF. The DNA of the CDR3 is TGCAGTGCTAGCAACACTCTAGCGGGAGAATACACAGATACGCAGTATTTT.